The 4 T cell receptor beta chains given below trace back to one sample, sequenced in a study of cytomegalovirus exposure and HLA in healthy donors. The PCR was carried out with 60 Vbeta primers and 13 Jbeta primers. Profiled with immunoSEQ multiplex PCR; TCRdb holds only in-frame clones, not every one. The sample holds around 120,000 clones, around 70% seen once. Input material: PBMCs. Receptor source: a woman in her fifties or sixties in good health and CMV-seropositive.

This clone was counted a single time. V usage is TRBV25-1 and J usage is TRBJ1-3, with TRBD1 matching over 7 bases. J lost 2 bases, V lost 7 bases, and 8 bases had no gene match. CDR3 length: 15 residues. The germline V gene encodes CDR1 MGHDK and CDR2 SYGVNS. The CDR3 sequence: CASTSGTATGNTIYF. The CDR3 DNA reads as TGTGCCAGCACCTCCGGGACAGCTACTGGAAACACCATATATTTT. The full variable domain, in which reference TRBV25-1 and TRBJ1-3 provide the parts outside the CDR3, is EADIYQTPRYLVIGTGKKITLECSQTMGHDKMYWYQQDPGMELHLIHYSYGVNSTEKGDLSSESTVSRIRTEHFPLTLESARPSHTSQYLCASTSGTATGNTIYFGEGSWLTVV.

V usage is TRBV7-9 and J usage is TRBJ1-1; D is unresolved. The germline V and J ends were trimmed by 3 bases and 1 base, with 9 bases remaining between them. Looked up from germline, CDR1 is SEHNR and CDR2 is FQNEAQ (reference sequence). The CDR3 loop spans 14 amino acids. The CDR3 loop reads CASSFGRGNTEAFF. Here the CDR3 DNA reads TGTGCCAGCAGCTTCGGCCGGGGGAACACTGAAGCTTTCTTT. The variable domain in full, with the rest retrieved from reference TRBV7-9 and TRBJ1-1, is DTGVSQNPRHKITKRGQNVTFRCDPISEHNRLYWYRQTLGQGPEFLTYFQNEAQLEKSRLLSDRFSAERPKGSFSTLEIQRTEQGDSAMYLCASSFGRGNTEAFFGQGTRLTVV.

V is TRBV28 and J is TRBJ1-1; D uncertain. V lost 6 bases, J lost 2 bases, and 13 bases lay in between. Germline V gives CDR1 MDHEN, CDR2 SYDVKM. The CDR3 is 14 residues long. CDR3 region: CASSQISPNTEAFF. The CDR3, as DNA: TGTGCCAGCAGCCAGATAAGTCCCAACACTGAAGCTTTCTTT.

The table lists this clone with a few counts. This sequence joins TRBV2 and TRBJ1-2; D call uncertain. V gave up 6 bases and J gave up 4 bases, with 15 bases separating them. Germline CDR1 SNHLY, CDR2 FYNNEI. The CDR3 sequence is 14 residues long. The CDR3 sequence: CASSPKPESYGYTF. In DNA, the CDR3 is TGTGCCAGCAGCCCCAAGCCCGAATCCTATGGCTACACCTTC.